The 17 T cell receptor beta chains listed next were all sequenced from one sample in a study of blood T cells in healthy people across ages. With a J-beta primer mix and a sample-barcoded 5' primer, a second PCR ran about 6 to 11 cycles. Each CDR3 protein is one row after TCRdb ran MiXCR on the 5' RACE reads. The profile shows some 1.6 million distinct CDR3 sequences, about 32% of them singletons. The sample taken for sequencing was blood. Source of these receptors: a woman in her 30s in good health.

The chain links TRBV7-8 to TRBJ2-1, with 7 nucleotides matching TRBD2. The CDR3 has 16 amino acids. Germline V CDR1 and CDR2: SGHVS, FQNEAQ. V lost 6 bases, J lost 4 bases, and 12 bases stayed unmatched. CDR3 in amino acids: CASSLSGTNRYNEQFF. CDR3 nucleotide sequence: TGTGCCAGCAGTTTATCCGGGACTAACAGATACAATGAGCAGTTCTTC.

In its sample, this clonotype was seen many times. The chain combines TRBV29-1 with TRBJ2-1, with TRBD2 identical over 12 bases. Germline assignment: CDR1 SQVTM and CDR2 ANQGSEA. The ends lost 5 bases at V and 4 bases at J; junction bases unmatched: 12. The CDR3 has 17 amino acids. The CDR3 reads CSVPGQGTSGRYNEQFF. For the CDR3, the DNA is TGCAGCGTTCCGGGACAGGGGACTAGCGGGCGTTACAATGAGCAGTTCTTC.

The chain employs TRBV2 and TRBJ2-1; D gene ambiguous. CDR1 SNHLY and CDR2 FYNNEI come from the germline V gene. V dropped 4 bases and J dropped 9 bases, with 4 bases sitting between them. The CDR3 runs to 10 residues. The CDR3 DNA reads as TGTGCCAGCAGTGGTCGTGAGCAGTTCTTC. Translating it yields CASSGREQFF. The whole variable domain, remainder taken from reference TRBV2 and TRBJ2-1, is EPEVTQTPSHQVTQMGQEVILRCVPISNHLYFYWYRQILGQKVEFLVSFYNNEISEKSEIFDDQFSVERPDGSNFTLKIRSTKLEDSAMYFCASSGREQFFGPGTRLTVL.

This clonotype was seen only a few times. The gene calls are TRBV20-1 and TRBJ1-2, with 8 bases matching TRBD1. V was pared by 3 bases and J by 4 bases, with 7 bases of the junction left unmatched. From germline, CDR1 is DFQATT and CDR2 SNEGSKA (reference sequence). This CDR3 contains 14 residues. The CDR3 here is CSASDAGGRYGYTF. CDR3 sequence (DNA): TGCAGTGCTAGCGACGCAGGGGGCCGCTATGGCTACACCTTC.

This clonotype was observed a few times. This chain links TRBV6-2 or TRBV6-3 with TRBJ2-7; tentative D call: TRBD1 (6 bases). The CDR3 contains 11 residues. From germline, CDR1 is MNHEY and CDR2 SVGEGT. With 6 bases removed from V and 6 bases from J, the gap between germline ends came to 9 bases. The CDR3 bases are TGTGCCAGCAGAAGGGGGTTCGAGCAGTACTTC. Translating gives CASRRGFEQYF.

This clonotype was recorded a few times. The chain is built from TRBV6-5 and TRBJ1-1; no reliable D call. This CDR3 is built from 16 residues. Germline lookup yields CDR1 MNHEY and CDR2 SVGAGI. V lost 4 bases to trimming and J lost 0 bases, with 15 bases between them. The CDR3 protein is CASSSHMRMVNTEAFF. CDR3 nucleotides: TGTGCCAGCAGTTCTCATATGAGGATGGTGAACACTGAAGCTTTCTTT.

The chain has TRBV27 and TRBJ1-1; no firm D call. The CDR3 totals 16 residues. The V gene lost 5 bases and the J gene lost 2 bases, with 18 bases spanning the gap. Per germline, CDR1 MNHEY and CDR2 SMNVEV (reference sequence). The CDR3 sequence: CASSPSHGERNTEAFF. CDR3 sequence (DNA): TGTGCCAGCAGTCCATCCCATGGAGAAAGAAACACTGAAGCTTTCTTT.

In this sample, this clonotype turned up many times. The chain links TRBV10-3 to TRBJ2-5; D may be TRBD2 (5 bases). Trimming left V 0 bases short and J 1 base short, with 6 bases between. Germline V gives CDR1 ENHRY, CDR2 SYGVKD. The CDR3 has 14 residues. CDR3 loop: CAISESAVQETQYF. CDR3 sequence (DNA): TGTGCCATCAGTGAGTCAGCGGTCCAAGAGACCCAGTACTTC.

The chain employs TRBV27 and TRBJ1-2; 10 bases line up with TRBD1. CDR3 length: 14 amino acids. V lost 6 bases and J lost 7; bases outside the gene matches: 8. Germline lookup yields CDR1 MNHEY and CDR2 SMNVEV (reference sequence). As DNA, the CDR3 is TGTGCCAGCAGCCCGACAGGGGGCTCCGGTGGCTACACCTTC. Protein: CASSPTGGSGGYTF.

On this clonotype itself: This clone may be a read error of a much larger clone one base away. The chain has TRBV12-3 or TRBV12-4 and TRBJ2-5; D possibly corresponds to TRBD1 (6 bases). The CDR3 totals 13 residues. CDR3 bases: TGTGCCAGCACCACAGGGTACCAAGAGACCCGGTACTTC. It specifies CASTTGYQETRYF.

This chain uses TRBV3-1 with TRBJ2-1, with unresolved D. Trimming pared 3 bases from V and 4 bases from J, leaving 10 bases between. CDR1 is LGHDT and CDR2 is YNNKEL in the germline V gene (reference sequence). The CDR3 totals 14 residues. The CDR3 nucleotides are TGTGCCAGCAGCCACAGGATGGGGTACAATGAGCAGTTCTTC. It specifies CASSHRMGYNEQFF.

V is TRBV10-3 and J is TRBJ2-6; D may be TRBD2 (6 bases). V lost 3 bases to trimming and J lost 0 bases, with 12 bases between them. Looked up from germline, CDR1 is ENHRY and CDR2 is SYGVKD. The CDR3 is 17 residues long. The CDR3 here is CAISDSGSSSGANVLTF. The CDR3 nucleotides are TGTGCCATCAGTGACAGCGGGTCGAGCTCTGGGGCCAACGTCCTGACTTTC.

This clonotype came up a few times. Germline is not matched at one junction end, which may reflect a read error. The chain has TRBV2 and TRBJ1-5; TRBD1 agrees at 7 bases. The CDR3 is 15 residues long. CDR1 and CDR2 from the germline V gene are SNHLY and FYNNEI. CDR3 nucleotides: TGTGCCAGCAGTGAAGGGTCAGGGGGAAATCAGTCCCAGCATTTT. Translated: CASSEGSGGNQSQHF.

The V and J genes are TRBV28 and TRBJ2-3; D unresolved. CDR1 and CDR2 (germline): MDHEN, SYDVKM. The CDR3 extends over 16 amino acids. The V and J ends lost 4 bases and 0 bases respectively, with 14 bases between them. CDR3 coding DNA: TGTGCCAGCAGTTCGCCCAGGTGGCGTAGCACAGATACGCAGTATTTT. Residues: CASSSPRWRSTDTQYF.

The chain couples TRBV5-1 to TRBJ2-5, with 9 bases aligning to TRBD1. Germline V gene data show CDR1 as SGHRS and CDR2 as YFSETQ. The CDR3 has 15 amino acids. Unmatched junction bases numbered 7, after V lost 3 bases and J lost 4 bases. The CDR3 sequence: CASSSGTGNSETQYF. CDR3 DNA sequence: TGCGCCAGCAGCTCCGGGACAGGGAATTCAGAGACCCAGTACTTC.

This clonotype occurred once. This may stem from a read error, because a much larger clone lies one nucleotide away. The chain carries TRBV7-2 and TRBJ2-7, with 9 bases aligning to TRBD2. Germline CDR1 SGHTA, CDR2 FQGNSA. The CDR3 has 17 amino acids. CDR3 in DNA: TGTGCCTGCAGCTTAGAGGGGGTAGCGGGGGCCACCTACGAGCAGTACTTC. This sequence encodes CACSLEGVAGATYEQYF.

This clonotype has ten or more counts. This chain links TRBV7-3 with TRBJ2-1, with D perhaps matching TRBD2 (5 bases). V was shortened by 0 bases and J by 4 bases, with 7 bases between the two germline ends. Germline V gene sequence: CDR1 SGHTA, CDR2 FQGTGA. This CDR3 comprises 14 residues. CDR3 DNA: TGTGCCAGCAGCTTAACAGGGAGTTACAATGAGCAGTTCTTC. It translates to CASSLTGSYNEQFF.